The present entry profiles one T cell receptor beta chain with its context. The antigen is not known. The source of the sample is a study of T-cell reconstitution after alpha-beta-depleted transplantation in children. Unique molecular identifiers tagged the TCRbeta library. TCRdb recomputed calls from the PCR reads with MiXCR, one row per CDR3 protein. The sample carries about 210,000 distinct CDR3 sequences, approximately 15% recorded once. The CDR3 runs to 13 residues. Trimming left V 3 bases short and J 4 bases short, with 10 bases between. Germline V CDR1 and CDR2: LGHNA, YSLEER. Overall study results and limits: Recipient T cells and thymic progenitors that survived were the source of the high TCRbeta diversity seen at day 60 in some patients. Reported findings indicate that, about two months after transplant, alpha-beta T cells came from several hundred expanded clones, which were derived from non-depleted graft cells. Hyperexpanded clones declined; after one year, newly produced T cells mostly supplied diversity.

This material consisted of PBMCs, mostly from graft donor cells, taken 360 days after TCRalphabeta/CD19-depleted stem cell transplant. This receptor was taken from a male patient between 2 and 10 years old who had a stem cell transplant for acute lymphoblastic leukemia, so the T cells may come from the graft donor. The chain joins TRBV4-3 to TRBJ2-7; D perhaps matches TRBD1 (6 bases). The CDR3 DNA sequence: TGCGCCAGCAGCCAGAAAACAGGGTACGAGCAGTACTTC. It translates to CASSQKTGYEQYF.